This entry features one T cell receptor (beta chain) sequence. Its cognate antigen is unknown. This entry comes from a study of persistence of HIV-infected CD4 T cells. Overall study context: Donors had been on suppressive ART for a median of 8 years.

CDR1 and CDR2 from the germline V gene are MNHEY and SVGAGI. Between the trimmed V and J ends, which lost 4 bases and 4 bases, there was a span of 16 bases. This CDR3 is 15 amino acids long. Cells were stimulated nonspecifically with anti-CD3/anti-CD28 magnetic beads. Sorting of responding CD4+ T cells relied on upregulated CD40 ligand together with CD69. The libraries were made with immunoSEQ version 4 in survey mode. Generated by immunoSEQ multiplex PCR, the TCRdb table keeps only in-frame clones and is missing some. The data hold approximately 44,000 clones, with 70% to 90% observed a single time. The rearrangement links TRBV6-5 to TRBJ1-2; possible D gene TRBD1, 5 bases. This clonotype was sampled from an adult man with HIV who was CMV-seropositive. The sequencing here drew on CD4+ T cells sorted from PBMCs after roughly 17-hour stimulation, taken from a patient who received antiretroviral therapy. CDR3 loop: CASSSPGLGTYGYTF. Here the CDR3 DNA reads TGTGCCAGCAGTTCTCCCGGGCTGGGGACCTATGGCTACACCTTC.